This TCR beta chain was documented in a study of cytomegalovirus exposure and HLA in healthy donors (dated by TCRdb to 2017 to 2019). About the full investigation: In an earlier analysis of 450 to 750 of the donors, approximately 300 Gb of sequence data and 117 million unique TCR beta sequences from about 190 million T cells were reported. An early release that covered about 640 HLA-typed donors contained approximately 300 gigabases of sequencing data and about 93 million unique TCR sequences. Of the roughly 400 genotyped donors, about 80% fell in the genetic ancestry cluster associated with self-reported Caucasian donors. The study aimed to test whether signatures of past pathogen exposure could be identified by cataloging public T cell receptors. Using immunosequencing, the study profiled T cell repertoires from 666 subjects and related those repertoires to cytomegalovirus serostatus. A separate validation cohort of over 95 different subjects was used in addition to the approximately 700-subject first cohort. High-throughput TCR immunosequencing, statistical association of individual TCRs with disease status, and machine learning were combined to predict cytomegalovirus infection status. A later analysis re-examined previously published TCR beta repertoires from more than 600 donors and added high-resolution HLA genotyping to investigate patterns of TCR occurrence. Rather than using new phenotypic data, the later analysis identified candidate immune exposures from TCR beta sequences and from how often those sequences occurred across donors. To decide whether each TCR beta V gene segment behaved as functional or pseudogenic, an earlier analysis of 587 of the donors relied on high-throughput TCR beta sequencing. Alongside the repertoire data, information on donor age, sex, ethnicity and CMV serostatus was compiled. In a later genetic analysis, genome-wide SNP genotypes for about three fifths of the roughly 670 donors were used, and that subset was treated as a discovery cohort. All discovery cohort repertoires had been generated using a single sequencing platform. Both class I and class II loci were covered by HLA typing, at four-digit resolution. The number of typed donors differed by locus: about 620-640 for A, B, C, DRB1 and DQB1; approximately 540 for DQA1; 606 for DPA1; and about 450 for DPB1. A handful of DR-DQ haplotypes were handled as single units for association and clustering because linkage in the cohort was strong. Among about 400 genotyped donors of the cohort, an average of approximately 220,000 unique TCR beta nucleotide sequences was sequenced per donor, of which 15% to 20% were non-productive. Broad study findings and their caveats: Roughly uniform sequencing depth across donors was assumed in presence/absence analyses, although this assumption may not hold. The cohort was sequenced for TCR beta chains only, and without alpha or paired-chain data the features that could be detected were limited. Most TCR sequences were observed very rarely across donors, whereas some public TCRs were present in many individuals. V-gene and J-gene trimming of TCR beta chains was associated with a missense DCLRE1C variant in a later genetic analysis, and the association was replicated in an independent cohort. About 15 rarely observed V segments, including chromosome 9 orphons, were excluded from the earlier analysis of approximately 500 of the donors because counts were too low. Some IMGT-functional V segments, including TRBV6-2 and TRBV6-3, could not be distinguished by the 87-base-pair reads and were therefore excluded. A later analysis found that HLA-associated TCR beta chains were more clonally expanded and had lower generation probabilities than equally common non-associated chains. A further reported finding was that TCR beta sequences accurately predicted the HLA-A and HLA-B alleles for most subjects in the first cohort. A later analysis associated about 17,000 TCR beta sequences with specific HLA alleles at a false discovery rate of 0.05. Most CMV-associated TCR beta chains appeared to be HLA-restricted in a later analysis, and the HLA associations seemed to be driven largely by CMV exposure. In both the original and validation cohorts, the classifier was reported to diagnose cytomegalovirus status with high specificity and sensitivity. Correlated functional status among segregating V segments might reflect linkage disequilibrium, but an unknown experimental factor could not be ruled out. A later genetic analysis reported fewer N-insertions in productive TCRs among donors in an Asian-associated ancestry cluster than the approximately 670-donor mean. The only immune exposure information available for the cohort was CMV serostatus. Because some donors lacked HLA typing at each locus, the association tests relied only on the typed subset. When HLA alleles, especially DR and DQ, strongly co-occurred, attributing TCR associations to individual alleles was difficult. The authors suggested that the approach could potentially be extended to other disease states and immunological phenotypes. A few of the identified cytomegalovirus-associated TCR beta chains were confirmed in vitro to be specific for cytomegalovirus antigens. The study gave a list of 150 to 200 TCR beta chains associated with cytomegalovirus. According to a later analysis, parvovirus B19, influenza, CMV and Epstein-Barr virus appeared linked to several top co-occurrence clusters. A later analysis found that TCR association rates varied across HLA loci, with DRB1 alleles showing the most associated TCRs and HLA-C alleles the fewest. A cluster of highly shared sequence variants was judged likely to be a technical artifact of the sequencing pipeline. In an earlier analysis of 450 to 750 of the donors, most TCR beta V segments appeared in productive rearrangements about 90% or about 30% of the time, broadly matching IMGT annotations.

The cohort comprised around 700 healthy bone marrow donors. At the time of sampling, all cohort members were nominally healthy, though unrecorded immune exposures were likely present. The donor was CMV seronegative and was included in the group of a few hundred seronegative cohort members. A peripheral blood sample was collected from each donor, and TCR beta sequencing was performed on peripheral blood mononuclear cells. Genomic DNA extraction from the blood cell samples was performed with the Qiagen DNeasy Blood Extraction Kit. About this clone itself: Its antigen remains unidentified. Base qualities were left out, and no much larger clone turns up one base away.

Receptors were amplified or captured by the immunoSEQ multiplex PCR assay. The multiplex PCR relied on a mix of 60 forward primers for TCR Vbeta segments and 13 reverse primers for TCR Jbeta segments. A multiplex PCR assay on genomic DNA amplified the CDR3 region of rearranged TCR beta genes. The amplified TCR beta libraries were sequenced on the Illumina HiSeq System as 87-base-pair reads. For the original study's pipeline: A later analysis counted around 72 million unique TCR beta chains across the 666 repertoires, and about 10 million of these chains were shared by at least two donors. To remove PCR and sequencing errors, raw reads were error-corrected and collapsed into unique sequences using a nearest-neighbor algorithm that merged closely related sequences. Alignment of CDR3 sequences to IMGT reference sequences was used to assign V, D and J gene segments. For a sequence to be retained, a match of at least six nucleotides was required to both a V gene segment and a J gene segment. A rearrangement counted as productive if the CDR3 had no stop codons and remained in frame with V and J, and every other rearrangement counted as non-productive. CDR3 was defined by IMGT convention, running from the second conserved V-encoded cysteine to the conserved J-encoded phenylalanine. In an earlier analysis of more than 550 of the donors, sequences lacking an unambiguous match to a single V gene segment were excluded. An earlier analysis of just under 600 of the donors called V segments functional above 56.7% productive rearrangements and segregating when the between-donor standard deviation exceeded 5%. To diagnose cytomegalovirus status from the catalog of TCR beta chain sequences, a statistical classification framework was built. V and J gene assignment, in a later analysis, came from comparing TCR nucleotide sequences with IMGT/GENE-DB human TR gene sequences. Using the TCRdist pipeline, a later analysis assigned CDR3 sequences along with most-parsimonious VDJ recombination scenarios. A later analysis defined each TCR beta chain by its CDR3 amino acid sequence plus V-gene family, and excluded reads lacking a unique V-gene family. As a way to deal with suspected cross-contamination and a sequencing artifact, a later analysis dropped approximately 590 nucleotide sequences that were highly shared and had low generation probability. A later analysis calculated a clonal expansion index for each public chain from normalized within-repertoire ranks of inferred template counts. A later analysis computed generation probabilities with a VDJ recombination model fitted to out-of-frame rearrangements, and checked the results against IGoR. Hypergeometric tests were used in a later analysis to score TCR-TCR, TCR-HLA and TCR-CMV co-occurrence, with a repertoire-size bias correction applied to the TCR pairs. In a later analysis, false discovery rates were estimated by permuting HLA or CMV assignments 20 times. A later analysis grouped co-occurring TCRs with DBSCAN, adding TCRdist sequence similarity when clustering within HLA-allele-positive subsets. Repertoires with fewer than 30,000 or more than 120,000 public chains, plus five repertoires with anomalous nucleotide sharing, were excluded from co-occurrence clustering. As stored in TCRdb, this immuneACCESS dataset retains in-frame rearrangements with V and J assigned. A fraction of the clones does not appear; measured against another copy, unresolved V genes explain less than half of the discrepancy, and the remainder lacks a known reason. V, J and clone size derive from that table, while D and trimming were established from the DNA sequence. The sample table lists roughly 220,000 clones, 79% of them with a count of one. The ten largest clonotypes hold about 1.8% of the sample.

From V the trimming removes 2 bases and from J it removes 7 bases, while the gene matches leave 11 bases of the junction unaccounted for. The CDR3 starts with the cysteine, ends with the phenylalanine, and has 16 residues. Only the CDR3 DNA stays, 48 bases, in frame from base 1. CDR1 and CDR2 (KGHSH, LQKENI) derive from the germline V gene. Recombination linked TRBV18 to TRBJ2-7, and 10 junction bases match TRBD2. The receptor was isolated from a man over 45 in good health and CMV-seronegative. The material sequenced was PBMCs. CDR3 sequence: CASSPSLSGRAVEQYF. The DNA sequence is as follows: TGTGCCAGCTCACCAAGTTTAAGCGGGAGGGCCGTTGAGCAGTACTTC.